This T cell receptor beta chain was captured by sequencing in a study of T cell responses to AZD1222 COVID-19 vaccine. Study results and limitations: Vaccine-associated CD4 TCRs spanned spike, dominant at 160-218 and 743-854. A reported finding is that nearly half of spike-specific TCRs target unmutated variant regions. Sampled repertoires all dated from after the peak T cell response.

Second doses were pooled across both intervals (about 4 or about 12 weeks). A note on this clone: Its antigen is still unknown.

This CDR3 is 14 amino acids long. V was cut by 4 bases and J by 6 bases, with 13 bases left in between. Germline V gene lookup returns CDR1 MRHNA and CDR2 SNTAGT. Sequencing used immunoSEQ multiplex PCR; TCRdb keeps in-frame clones, though not all of them. The table records under 20,000 clones, 88% of them present only once. The sample was peripheral blood, taken 28 days after the second AZD1222 dose. The rearrangement links TRBV6-4 to TRBJ2-1; D is perhaps TRBD2 (6 bases). The sequence came from an adult who received the AZD1222 COVID-19 vaccine. The CDR3 reads CASSVTGVTNEQFF. Written as DNA, the CDR3 is TGTGCCAGCAGTGTGACGGGAGTAACCAATGAGCAGTTCTTC.